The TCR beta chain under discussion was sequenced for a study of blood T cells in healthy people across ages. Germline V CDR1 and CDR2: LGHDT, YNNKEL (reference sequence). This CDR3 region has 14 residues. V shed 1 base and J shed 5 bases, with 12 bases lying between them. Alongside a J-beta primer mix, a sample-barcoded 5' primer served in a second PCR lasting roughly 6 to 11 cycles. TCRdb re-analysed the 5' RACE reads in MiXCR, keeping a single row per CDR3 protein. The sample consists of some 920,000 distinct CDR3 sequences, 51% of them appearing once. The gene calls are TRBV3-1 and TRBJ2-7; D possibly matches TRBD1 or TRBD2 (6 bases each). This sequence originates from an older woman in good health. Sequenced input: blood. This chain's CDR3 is CASSQVGGLNEQYF. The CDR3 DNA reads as TGTGCCAGCAGCCAAGTCGGGGGCCTAAACGAGCAGTACTTC.